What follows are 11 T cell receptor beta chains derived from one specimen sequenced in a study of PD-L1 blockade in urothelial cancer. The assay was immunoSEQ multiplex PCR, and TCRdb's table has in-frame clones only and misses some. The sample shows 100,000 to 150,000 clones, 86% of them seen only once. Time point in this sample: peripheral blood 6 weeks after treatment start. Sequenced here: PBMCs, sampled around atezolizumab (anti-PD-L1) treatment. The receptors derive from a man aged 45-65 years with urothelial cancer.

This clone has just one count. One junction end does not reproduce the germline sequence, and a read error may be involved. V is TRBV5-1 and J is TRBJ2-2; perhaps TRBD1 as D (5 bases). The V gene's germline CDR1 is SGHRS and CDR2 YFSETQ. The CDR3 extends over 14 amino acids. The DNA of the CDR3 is TGCGCCAGCAGCTTGGAGGGGAACCCCGGGGAGCTGTTTTTT. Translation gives CASSLEGNPGELFF.

DNA of the CDR3: TGCGCCAGCAGCCCGACAGGGTTCACCTCCAACACTGAAGCTTTCTTT. Translation: CASSPTGFTSNTEAFF. The chain uses TRBV5-1 and TRBJ1-1, with 7 bases identical to TRBD1. CDR3 length equals 16 residues. Germline lookup yields CDR1 SGHRS and CDR2 YFSETQ. Trimming cost V 4 bases and J 2 bases; bases outside gene matches: 11.

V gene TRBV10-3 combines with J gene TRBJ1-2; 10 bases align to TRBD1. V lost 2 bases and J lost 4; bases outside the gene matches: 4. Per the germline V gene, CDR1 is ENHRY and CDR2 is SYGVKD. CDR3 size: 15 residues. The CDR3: CAISERGQGSYGYTF. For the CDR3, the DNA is TGTGCCATCAGTGAGAGGGGACAGGGGAGCTATGGCTACACCTTC.

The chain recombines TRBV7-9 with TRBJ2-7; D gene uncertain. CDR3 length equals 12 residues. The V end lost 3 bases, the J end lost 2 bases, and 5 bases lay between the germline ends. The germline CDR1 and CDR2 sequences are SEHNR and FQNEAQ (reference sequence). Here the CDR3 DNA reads TGTGCCAGCAGCTTCACAGCCTACGAGCAGTACTTC. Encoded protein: CASSFTAYEQYF.

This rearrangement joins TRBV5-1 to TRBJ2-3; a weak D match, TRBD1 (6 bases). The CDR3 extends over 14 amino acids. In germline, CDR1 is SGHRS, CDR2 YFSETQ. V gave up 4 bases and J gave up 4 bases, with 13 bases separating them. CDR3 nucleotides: TGCGCCAGCAGCAATGGAACAGGGTCAGATACGCAGTATTTT. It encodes CASSNGTGSDTQYF.

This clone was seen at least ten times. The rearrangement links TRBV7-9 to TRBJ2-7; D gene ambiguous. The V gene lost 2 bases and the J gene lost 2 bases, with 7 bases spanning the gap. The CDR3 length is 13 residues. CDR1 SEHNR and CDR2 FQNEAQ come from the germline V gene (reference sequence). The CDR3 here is CASSLSGTYEQYF. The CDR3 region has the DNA TGTGCCAGCAGCTTATCAGGAACCTACGAGCAGTACTTC.

As DNA, the CDR3 is TGTGCCAGCAGCAAAAGACAGGGTCGCGGTAATTCACCCCTCCACTTT. Its translation is CASSKRQGRGNSPLHF. V is TRBV11-2 and J is TRBJ1-6; 7 nucleotides match TRBD1. V lost 5 bases, J lost 6 bases, and 10 bases stayed unmatched. The CDR3 loop spans 16 amino acids. Germline lookup yields CDR1 SGHAT and CDR2 FQNNGV.

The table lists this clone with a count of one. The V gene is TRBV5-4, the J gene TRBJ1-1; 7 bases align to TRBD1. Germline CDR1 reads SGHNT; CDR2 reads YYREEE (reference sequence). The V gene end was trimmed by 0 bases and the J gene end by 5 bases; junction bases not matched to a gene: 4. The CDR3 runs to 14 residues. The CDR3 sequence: CASSLERGLTEAFF. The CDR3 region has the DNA TGTGCCAGCAGCTTGGAAAGGGGGCTAACTGAAGCTTTCTTT. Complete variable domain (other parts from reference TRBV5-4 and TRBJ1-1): ETGVTQSPTHLIKTRGQQVTLRCSSQSGHNTVSWYQQALGQGPQFIFQYYREEENGRGNFPPRFSGLQFPNYSSELNVNALELDDSALYLCASSLERGLTEAFFGQGTRLTVV.

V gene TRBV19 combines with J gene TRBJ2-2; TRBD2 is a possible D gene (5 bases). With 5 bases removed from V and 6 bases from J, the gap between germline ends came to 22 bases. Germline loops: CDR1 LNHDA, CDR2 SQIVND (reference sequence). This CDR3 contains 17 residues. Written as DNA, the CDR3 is TGTGCCAGTAGTGTGTCTCGGACCGCGTTCGGGGCCGGGGAGCTGTTTTTT. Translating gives CASSVSRTAFGAGELFF.

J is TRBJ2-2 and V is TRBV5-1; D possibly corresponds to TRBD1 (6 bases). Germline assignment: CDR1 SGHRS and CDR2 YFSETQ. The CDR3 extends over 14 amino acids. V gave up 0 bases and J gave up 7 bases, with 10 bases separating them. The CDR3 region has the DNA TGCGCCAGCAGCTTGGACAGGGTGGACGGGGAGCTGTTTTTT. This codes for CASSLDRVDGELFF.

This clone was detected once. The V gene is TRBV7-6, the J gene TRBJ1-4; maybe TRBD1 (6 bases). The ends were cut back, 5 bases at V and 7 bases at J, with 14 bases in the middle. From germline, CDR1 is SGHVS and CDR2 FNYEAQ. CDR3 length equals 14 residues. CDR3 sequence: CASSPTGLGEKLFF. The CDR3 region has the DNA TGTGCCAGCAGCCCCACAGGGTTGGGTGAAAAACTGTTTTTT.